These T cell receptor beta chains were read from a single sample in a study of CD8 T cells in Susac syndrome. TCRdb passed the immunoSEQ multiplex PCR reads through MiXCR, listing each CDR3 protein once. The repertoire holds about 150,000 distinct CDR3 sequences, with roughly 94% as singletons. What was sequenced was CD4+ T cells from PBMCs. The receptors stem from a human donor in good health. The CDR3 runs from the conserved cysteine through the conserved F or W. D genes are given only for firm matches. The listing skips clone size in some rows; elsewhere it reads once, few, many or a size class.

NA | NA | TRBJ2-7 | TRBV2 | TGTGCCAGCGGGTTGACATACTTCTCCTACGAGCAGTACTTC | CASGLTYFSYEQYF
TRBD2 | NA | TRBJ2-7 | TRBV5-4 | TGTGCCAGCAGCTTCCCAACTAGCGGGGCCCTCCACGAGCAGTACTTC | CASSFPTSGALHEQYF
TRBD2 | NA | TRBJ2-3 | TRBV7-9 | TGTGCCAGCAGCTTAAAAGCGGGACCCACAGATACGCAGTATTTT | CASSLKAGPTDTQYF
TRBD1 | once | TRBJ1-2 | TRBV28 | TGTGCCAGCAGTTTATCAGACAGGGAGGTTGGAGGCTACACCTTC | CASSLSDREVGGYTF
NA | NA | TRBJ1-5 | TRBV29-1 | TGCAGCTCCCAAGCAGGGGTCGATCAGCCCCAGCATTTT | CSSQAGVDQPQHF
NA | NA | TRBJ1-4 | TRBV7-2 | TGTGCCAGCAGCCCGCTGCCCGGGACGAATCTTGAAAAACTGTTTTTT | CASSPLPGTNLEKLFF
TRBD2 | NA | TRBJ2-3 | TRBV7-8 | TGTGCCAGCAGCTTCGGACTAGACACAGATACGCAGTATTTT | CASSFGLDTDTQYF
NA | NA | TRBJ2-7 | TRBV3-1 | TGTGCCAGCAGCCAAGAAGTGGGGCTCTACGAGCAGTACTTC | CASSQEVGLYEQYF
NA | NA | TRBJ1-5 | TRBV30 | TGTGCCTGGGGACAAGGACACGCAAATCAGCCCCAGCATTTT | CAWGQGHANQPQHF
TRBD2 | NA | TRBJ2-7 | TRBV5-1 | TGCGCCAGCAGCTACGGGACTAGCGGTAACTACGAGCAGTACTTC | CASSYGTSGNYEQYF
TRBD2 | NA | TRBJ2-7 | TRBV6-6 | TGTGCCAGCAGTGGGACTACCTACGAGCAGTACTTC | CASSGTTYEQYF
NA | NA | TRBJ2-7 | TRBV28 | TGTGCCAGCACAGGGACCTACGAGCAGTACTTC | CASTGTYEQYF
TRBD2 | NA | TRBJ2-5 | TRBV5-1 | TGCGCCAGCAGCTTGGCCGGCGGGGGGCAAGAGACCCAGTACTTC | CASSLAGGGQETQYF
TRBD2 | NA | TRBJ2-3 | TRBV5-4 | TGTGCCAGCAGCTTGGCACTAGCGGGAGGTTCCACAGATACGCAGTATTTT | CASSLALAGGSTDTQYF
NA | NA | TRBJ1-5 | TRBV7-2 | TGTGCCAGCAGCTTAGTCGTAGGTGGTTCGGTGCCCCAGCATTTT | CASSLVVGGSVPQHF
TRBD1 | once | TRBJ2-4 | TRBV23-1 | TGCGCCAGCAGTCACCCAGGGACAGAGCTAGCCAAAAACATTCAGTACTTC | CASSHPGTELAKNIQYF
NA | NA | TRBJ2-7 | TRBV5-1 | TGTGCCAGCAGCTTAGTTGGGTCCTACGAGCAGTACTTC | CASSLVGSYEQYF
NA | NA | TRBJ2-7 | TRBV5-1 | TGCGCCAGCAGCTTGGGCCCGGAAACCTACGAGCAGTACTTC | CASSLGPETYEQYF
NA | NA | TRBJ2-7 | TRBV25-1 | TGTGCCAGCAGCGAGGGTTCAGGGCGGGAGCAGTACTTC | CASSEGSGREQYF
TRBD1 | NA | TRBJ2-6 | TRBV30 | TGTGCCTCAAAAACAGGGGCCGGGGCCAACGTCCTGACTTTC | CASKTGAGANVLTF
NA | NA | TRBJ1-5 | TRBV24-1 | TGTGCCACCAGTGGGGGGCAGGGATACCAGCCCCAGCATTTT | CATSGGQGYQPQHF
NA | NA | TRBJ1-2 | TRBV12-3/TRBV12-4 | TGTGCCAGCAGTTTATCCCGGGACGGCAGCTATGGCTACACCTTC | CASSLSRDGSYGYTF
NA | NA | TRBJ1-2 | TRBV21-1 | TGTGCCAGCAGCAACAGGGGGGCGCTGAACTATGGCTACACCTTC | CASSNRGALNYGYTF
NA | once | TRBJ2-5 | TRBV24-1 | TGTGCCACCAGTGAGGGGTCCTCGGGGAAAGAGACCCAGTACTTC | CATSEGSSGKETQYF
NA | NA | TRBJ1-1 | TRBV7-2 | TGTGCCAGCAGCTTTAGTGGGCAGAACACTGAAGCTTTCTTT | CASSFSGQNTEAFF
TRBD2 | NA | TRBJ2-7 | TRBV6-2/TRBV6-3 | TGTGCCAGCAGTTCGATTATAGGACTAGCGGCCTACGAGCAGTACTTC | CASSSIIGLAAYEQYF
TRBD1 | once | TRBJ2-2 | TRBV19 | TGTGCCAGTAGTAGACAGGGGGCGAGCACCGGGGAGCTGTTTTTT | CASSRQGASTGELFF
NA | NA | TRBJ1-1 | TRBV28 | TGTGCCAGCAGCCATGGCCGGAGGAACACTGAAGCTTTCTTT | CASSHGRRNTEAFF
NA | NA | TRBJ2-7 | TRBV5-1 | TGCGCCAGCAGCGTTGACAGGAACTACGAGCAGTACTTC | CASSVDRNYEQYF
NA | once | TRBJ2-7 | TRBV7-9 | TGTGCCAGCAGCTTAATTCTAGAGAAGGAGTACTTC | CASSLILEKEYF
TRBD2 | NA | TRBJ2-3 | TRBV18 | TGTGCCAGCTCACCAACGGGAGGGTCAGATACGCAGTATTTT | CASSPTGGSDTQYF
NA | NA | TRBJ2-3 | TRBV3-1 | TGTGCCAGCAGCGCCCAGCTTACAGATACGCAGTATTTT | CASSAQLTDTQYF